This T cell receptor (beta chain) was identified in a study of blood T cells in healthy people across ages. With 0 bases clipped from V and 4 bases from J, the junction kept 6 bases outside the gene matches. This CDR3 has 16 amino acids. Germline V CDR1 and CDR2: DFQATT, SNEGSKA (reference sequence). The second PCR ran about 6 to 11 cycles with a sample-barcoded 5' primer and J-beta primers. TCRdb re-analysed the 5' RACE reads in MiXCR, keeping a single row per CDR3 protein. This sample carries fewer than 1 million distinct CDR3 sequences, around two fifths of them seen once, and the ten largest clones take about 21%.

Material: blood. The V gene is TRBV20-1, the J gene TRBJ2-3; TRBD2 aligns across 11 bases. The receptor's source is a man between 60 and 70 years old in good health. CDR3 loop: CSARDFRLAGPDTQYF. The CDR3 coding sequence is TGCAGTGCTAGAGATTTCAGACTAGCGGGGCCAGATACGCAGTATTTT.